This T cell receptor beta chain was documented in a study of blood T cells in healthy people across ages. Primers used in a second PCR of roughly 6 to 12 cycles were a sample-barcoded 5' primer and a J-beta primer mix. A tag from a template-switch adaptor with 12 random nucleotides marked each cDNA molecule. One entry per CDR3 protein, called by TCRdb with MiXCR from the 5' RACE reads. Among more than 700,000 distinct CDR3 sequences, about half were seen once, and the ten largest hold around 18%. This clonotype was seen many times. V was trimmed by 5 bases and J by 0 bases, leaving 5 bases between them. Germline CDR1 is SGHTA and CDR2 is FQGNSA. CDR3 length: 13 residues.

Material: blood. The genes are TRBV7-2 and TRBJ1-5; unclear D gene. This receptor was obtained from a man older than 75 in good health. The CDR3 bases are TGTGCCAGCAGCGTGAGTAGCAATCAGCCCCAGCATTTT. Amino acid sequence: CASSVSSNQPQHF.